The 21 T cell receptor beta chains presented below share a single source sample, sequenced in a study of siplizumab effects on memory and regulatory T cells. The data were produced by immunoSEQ multiplex PCR, yet TCRdb's version contains in-frame clones alone and is incomplete. The sample consists of just over 60,000 clones, approximately 79% of them appearing once. Sequencing was performed on memory CD4+ T cells sorted from blood. Source of these receptors: a human donor in good health.

This clone was seen a few times. The chain has TRBV11-3 and TRBJ2-2, with TRBD1 matching over 7 bases. The CDR3 spans 17 residues. Looked up from germline, CDR1 is SGHNT and CDR2 is YENEEA. V was clipped by 5 bases and J by 4 bases; unmatched bases: 13. This chain's CDR3 is CASSLRQGITVTGELFF. DNA for the CDR3: TGTGCCAGCAGCCTGCGACAGGGAATCACTGTCACCGGGGAGCTGTTTTTT.

V is TRBV28 and J is TRBJ2-3; 7 bases agree with TRBD2. Germline trimming cut 7 bases from V and 3 bases from J; bases unmatched to any gene: 10. The CDR3 has 15 residues. Germline V lookup: CDR1 MDHEN, CDR2 SYDVKM. The CDR3 loop is CASMFLGGGTDTQYF. The DNA for the CDR3 is TGTGCCAGCATGTTCCTGGGGGGGGGTACAGATACGCAGTATTTT.

The V gene is TRBV5-1, the J gene TRBJ2-5, with a tentative D call TRBD1 (6 bases). CDR1 is SGHRS, CDR2 YFSETQ, per germline. Trimming stripped 4 bases from V and 0 bases from J, with 10 bases between. CDR3 length: 14 amino acids. The CDR3 spells CASSNGQYQETQYF. DNA for the CDR3: TGCGCCAGCAGCAATGGACAGTACCAAGAGACCCAGTACTTC.

V gene TRBV4-3 combines with J gene TRBJ2-7, with 9 positions matching TRBD1. The CDR3 totals 14 residues. From germline, CDR1 is LGHNA and CDR2 YSLEER. The V gene end was trimmed by 4 bases and the J gene end by 1 base; junction bases not matched to a gene: 2. The CDR3 loop is CASSRGQGSYEQYF. Written as DNA, the CDR3 is TGCGCCAGCAGCCGAGGACAGGGGTCCTACGAGCAGTACTTC.

The V call is TRBV6-6, the J call TRBJ1-5; D possibly corresponds to TRBD1 (6 bases). Germline V gene lookup returns CDR1 MNHNY and CDR2 SVGAGI (reference sequence). V was cut by 4 bases and J by 6 bases, with 13 bases left in between. The CDR3 consists of 14 residues. The CDR3 is CASSWNRDLQPQHF. DNA for the CDR3: TGTGCCAGCAGTTGGAACAGGGATCTTCAGCCCCAGCATTTT.

The chain is built from TRBV2 and TRBJ1-6; a possible D gene is TRBD1 (6 bases). V lost 0 bases, J lost 8 bases, and 14 bases lay in between. This CDR3 has 16 residues. Germline CDR1 SNHLY, CDR2 FYNNEI. The CDR3 region has the DNA TGTGCCAGCAGTGAAGCGAGAACAGGGACGTATTCACCCCTCCACTTT. The encoded protein is CASSEARTGTYSPLHF. The full variable domain, with the rest looked up from reference TRBV2 and TRBJ1-6, is EPEVTQTPSHQVTQMGQEVILRCVPISNHLYFYWYRQILGQKVEFLVSFYNNEISEKSEIFDDQFSVERPDGSNFTLKIRSTKLEDSAMYFCASSEARTGTYSPLHFGNGTRLTVT.

This clone occurred a few times. The chain carries TRBV5-1 and TRBJ2-6, with TRBD1 matching over 10 bases. The CDR3 has 20 residues. CDR1 is SGHRS and CDR2 is YFSETQ in the germline V gene. Losses at the gene ends were 0 bases for V and 0 bases for J; bases not matched to a gene: 9. The chain's CDR3 is CASSLGRQGQGSSGANVLTF. CDR3 sequence (DNA): TGCGCCAGCAGCTTGGGACGACAGGGACAGGGGAGCTCTGGGGCCAACGTCCTGACTTTC.

The chain uses TRBV11-2 and TRBJ2-2; no firm D call. The CDR3 consists of 12 residues. Trimming took off 6 bases at V and 5 bases at J, with 7 bases between the two ends. Germline loops: CDR1 SGHAT, CDR2 FQNNGV. The CDR3 loop reads CASSIGTGELFF. The CDR3 DNA sequence: TGTGCCAGCAGTATAGGAACCGGGGAGCTGTTTTTT.

This rearrangement joins TRBV10-3 to TRBJ1-3; no clear D. CDR3 length: 11 amino acids. The V gene's germline CDR1 is ENHRY and CDR2 SYGVKD. With 4 bases removed from V and 3 bases from J, the gap between germline ends came to 1 base. CDR3 in DNA: TGTGCCATCAGTGGTGGAAACACCATATATTTT. Amino acids: CAISGGNTIYF.

This rearrangement joins TRBV5-1 to TRBJ2-7; D unclear. This CDR3 is 12 amino acids long. V lost 1 base and J 5 bases, leaving 7 bases between the germline ends. CDR1 and CDR2 (germline): SGHRS, YFSETQ. CDR3 region: CASSLLTDEQYF. The CDR3 DNA reads TGCGCCAGCAGCTTGCTCACAGACGAGCAGTACTTC.

V is TRBV6-5 and J is TRBJ1-4; maybe TRBD1 (6 bases). Per the germline V gene, CDR1 is MNHEY and CDR2 is SVGAGI. The CDR3 loop spans 15 amino acids. V lost 5 bases and J lost 11, with 21 bases in between. The CDR3 DNA is TGTGCCAGCAGTCCCCAGGGGAGGGGGATCGAGAAACTGTTTTTT. Protein product: CASSPQGRGIEKLFF.

A few counts support this clone. This chain uses TRBV4-1 with TRBJ1-2; 7 bases agree with TRBD1. This CDR3 is 15 amino acids long. V was clipped by 7 bases and J by 4 bases; unmatched bases: 12. Per the germline V gene, CDR1 is MGHRA and CDR2 is YSYEKL. DNA of the CDR3: TGCGCCAGCAATCCTAAACAGGGGAGTGGCTATGGCTACACCTTC. Its protein product is CASNPKQGSGYGYTF.

The CDR3 loop is CASSSKVRAFF. In DNA, the CDR3 is TGTGCCAGCAGTTCCAAAGTTCGGGCTTTCTTT. The chain employs TRBV28 and TRBJ1-1; D unclear. V dropped 4 bases and J dropped 11 bases, with 11 bases sitting between them. Germline V gene lookup returns CDR1 MDHEN and CDR2 SYDVKM. This CDR3 is built from 11 residues.

This clone was seen a few times. The chain has TRBV9 and TRBJ1-1; D is ambiguous. Trimming left V 1 base short and J 4 bases short, with 8 bases between. The CDR3 length is 13 residues. Germline V gene sequence: CDR1 SGDLS, CDR2 YYNGEE. CDR3 region: CASSVQSTTEAFF. CDR3 nucleotides: TGTGCCAGCAGCGTACAGAGCACCACTGAAGCTTTCTTT.

The chain joins TRBV6-5 to TRBJ1-1; the D is unclear. Germline V gene data show CDR1 as MNHEY and CDR2 as SVGAGI. The V end lost 5 bases, the J end lost 1 base, and 14 bases lay between the germline ends. The CDR3 spans 15 residues. The CDR3 nucleotides are TGTGCCAGCAGTCCTCACAAAAACGGGAACACTGAAGCTTTCTTT. This gives the protein CASSPHKNGNTEAFF.

V usage is TRBV9 and J usage is TRBJ2-3; D gene ambiguous. CDR3 length: 12 amino acids. V lost 4 bases and J lost 1, with 4 bases in between. The V gene's germline CDR1 is SGDLS and CDR2 YYNGEE. CDR3 amino acids: CASSPRTDTQYF. CDR3 coding DNA: TGTGCCAGCAGCCCACGCACAGATACGCAGTATTTT. The variable domain in full, with the rest retrieved from reference TRBV9 and TRBJ2-3, is DSGVTQTPKHLITATGQRVTLRCSPRSGDLSVYWYQQSLDQGLQFLIQYYNGEERAKGNILERFSAQQFPDLHSELNLSSLELGDSALYFCASSPRTDTQYFGPGTRLTVL.

The rearrangement joins TRBV9 to TRBJ2-5; 11 nucleotides match TRBD2. Trimming removed 4 bases from V and 4 bases from J; junction bases left unmatched: 9. CDR3 size: 16 residues. From germline, CDR1 is SGDLS and CDR2 YYNGEE. CDR3 in DNA: TGTGCCAGCAGCACCCTAGCGGGGGGTTCGGCAGAGACCCAGTACTTC. This translates into CASSTLAGGSAETQYF.

The chain links TRBV23-1 to TRBJ2-5; D is ambiguous. TRBV23-1 is reported as an ORF; its role is uncertain. V lost 8 bases, J lost 7 bases, and 14 bases lay in between. This CDR3 contains 12 residues. CDR3 sequence (DNA): TGCGCCAGCGGCCCGGCCGGCTGGACCCAGTACTTC. This gives the protein CASGPAGWTQYF.

As DNA, the CDR3 is TGTGCCAGCAGTTACTCAGGGACAGGATCCTACGAGCAGTACTTC. It specifies CASSYSGTGSYEQYF. The chain recombines TRBV6-6 with TRBJ2-5, with TRBD1 matching over 8 bases. The last part of the DNA fits TRBJ2-7 better; the J call may be wrong. Germline V lookup: CDR1 MNHNY, CDR2 SVGAGI (reference sequence). This CDR3 region has 15 residues.

The J gene is TRBJ1-5, the V gene TRBV29-1; maybe TRBD1 (5 bases). The CDR3 runs 14 residues. Germline values: CDR1 SQVTM, CDR2 ANQGSEA. Trimming cost V 7 bases and J 3 bases, with 16 bases left between them. The CDR3 sequence is CSGPPDTFNQPQHF. CDR3 sequence (DNA): TGCAGCGGCCCTCCGGACACATTCAATCAGCCCCAGCATTTT.

This clone showed up just once. The CDR3 spells CASSLMGDRDTEAFF. The CDR3 bases are TGCGCCAGCAGCTTGATGGGGGACAGGGACACTGAAGCTTTCTTT. The genes are TRBV5-1 and TRBJ1-1; 9 bases line up with TRBD1. The junction had 4 bases not matched to a gene; V was cut back by 1 base and J by 3 bases. Germline CDR1 reads SGHRS; CDR2 reads YFSETQ. The CDR3 is 15 amino acids.